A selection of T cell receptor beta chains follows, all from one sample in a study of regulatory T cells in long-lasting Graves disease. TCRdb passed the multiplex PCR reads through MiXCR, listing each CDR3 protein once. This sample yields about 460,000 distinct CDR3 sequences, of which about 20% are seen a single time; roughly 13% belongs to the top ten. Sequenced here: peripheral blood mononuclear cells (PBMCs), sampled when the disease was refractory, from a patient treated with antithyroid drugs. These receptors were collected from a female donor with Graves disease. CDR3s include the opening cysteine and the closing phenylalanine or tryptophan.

cdr3_aa: CSAGQGAFFGETQYF
j_call: TRBJ2-5
v_call: TRBV29-1

cdr3_aa: CASSTPPVRRKATEAFF
j_call: TRBJ1-1
v_call: TRBV19

cdr3_aa: CATSRDPGGEKLFF
j_call: TRBJ1-4
v_call: TRBV15

cdr3_aa: CAIRRPDRENTIYF
j_call: TRBJ1-3
v_call: TRBV10-3

cdr3_aa: CASARGGLAGVTGELFF
j_call: TRBJ2-2
v_call: TRBV2

cdr3_aa: CASSFYGQNSNQPQHF
j_call: TRBJ1-5
v_call: TRBV6-5

cdr3_aa: CASSPIAGGRDRGELFF
j_call: TRBJ2-2
v_call: TRBV11-2

cdr3_aa: CSVQGGATEAFF
j_call: TRBJ1-1
v_call: TRBV29-1

cdr3_aa: CSASGTSYEQYF
j_call: TRBJ2-7
v_call: TRBV20-1

cdr3_aa: CASSSTAVSGGTEAFF
j_call: TRBJ1-1
v_call: TRBV7-9

cdr3_aa: CSVGTSGSSYNEQFF
j_call: TRBJ2-1
v_call: TRBV29-1

cdr3_aa: CAWDPTGNFNYGYTF
j_call: TRBJ1-2
v_call: TRBV30

cdr3_aa: CASSLGQAGQPQHF
j_call: TRBJ1-5
v_call: TRBV7-9

cdr3_aa: CASSILAGGHETQYF
j_call: TRBJ2-5
v_call: TRBV19

cdr3_aa: CASSLVGQRSLNTEAFF
j_call: TRBJ1-1
v_call: TRBV7-2

cdr3_aa: CATSRGGDTYEQYF
j_call: TRBJ2-7
v_call: TRBV24-1

cdr3_aa: CASSEGGTLTEAFF
j_call: TRBJ1-1
v_call: TRBV9

cdr3_aa: CASKVLTGTYEQYF
j_call: TRBJ2-7
v_call: TRBV27

cdr3_aa: CASSPRTSGGLEQYF
j_call: TRBJ2-7
v_call: TRBV11-2

cdr3_aa: CASTDRLGKYEQYF
j_call: TRBJ2-7
v_call: TRBV28

cdr3_aa: CASSLSSGYSGNTIYF
j_call: TRBJ1-3
v_call: TRBV5-1

cdr3_aa: CASSEGARAEAFF
j_call: TRBJ1-1
v_call: TRBV6-1